What follows are 28 T cell receptor beta chains derived from one specimen sequenced in a study of identical twins. TCRdb re-called the 5' RACE reads with MiXCR, one entry per CDR3 protein. The data contain approximately 700,000 distinct CDR3 sequences, roughly 6.2% of them singletons. Material for sequencing was naive T cells sorted from blood. The receptors were sampled from a young man in good health.

In its sample, this clonotype was seen a few times. The chain links TRBV7-2 to TRBJ2-7; D gene uncertain. The V and J ends lost 5 bases and 0 bases respectively, with 17 bases between them. Per the germline V gene, CDR1 is SGHTA and CDR2 is FQGNSA. The CDR3 covers 16 residues. For the CDR3, the DNA is TGTGCCAGCAGCCGATTGGGCCAGGCTAGCTCCTACGAGCAGTACTTC. Encoded protein: CASSRLGQASSYEQYF.

This clonotype was counted between two and nine times. The chain is built from TRBV24-1 and TRBJ2-1, with 7 bases fitting TRBD1. Germline CDR1 reads KGHDR; CDR2 reads SFDVKD. The CDR3 has 17 residues. With V trimmed by 4 bases and J by 7 bases, 15 bases remained unmatched. DNA of the CDR3: TGTGCCACCAGTGACCCCCCCGGACAGGAACTGGGGAATGAGCAGTTCTTC. The encoded protein is CATSDPPGQELGNEQFF.

In its sample, this clonotype was seen a few times. The chain joins TRBV20-1 to TRBJ2-3; 11 nucleotides match TRBD2. This CDR3 is 15 amino acids long. J gave up 2 bases and V 5 bases, and 6 bases lay outside the gene matches. Germline assignment: CDR1 DFQATT and CDR2 SNEGSKA (reference sequence). The CDR3, as DNA: TGCAGTGCTCGTCTAGCGGGAGGCAACACAGATACGCAGTATTTT. Protein sequence: CSARLAGGNTDTQYF.

This clonotype was seen only a few times. CDR3 DNA sequence: TGCGCCAGCAGCCTCCTGACAGGGGGCGGAACCGGGGAGCTGTTTTTT. Its protein is CASSLLTGGGTGELFF. The chain combines TRBV4-3 with TRBJ2-2; 10 nucleotides line up with TRBD1. CDR1 is LGHNA and CDR2 is YSLEER in the germline V gene. This CDR3 spans 16 amino acids. Trimming at V came to 4 bases and at J to 5 bases, leaving 7 bases not matched to a gene.

This clonotype was recorded only once. The V and J genes are TRBV30 and TRBJ2-7; maybe TRBD2 (6 bases). The CDR3 has 11 residues. The germline V gene encodes CDR1 GTSNPN and CDR2 SVGIG (reference sequence). V lost 0 bases, J lost 6 bases, and 6 bases lay in between. In DNA form, the CDR3 reads TGTGCCTGGAGTGTCGGGGGCGAGCAGTACGTC. Its protein product is CAWSVGGEQYV.

This clonotype has a count of ten or more. The chain has TRBV27 and TRBJ2-1; tentative D call: TRBD1 (6 bases). The CDR3 contains 15 residues. Deletions cut 6 bases from V and 2 bases from J, with 14 bases between. Germline CDR1 reads MNHEY; CDR2 reads SMNVEV (reference sequence). The CDR3 loop reads CASRLGANPYNEQFF. Here the CDR3 DNA reads TGTGCCAGCAGGTTGGGGGCTAACCCCTACAATGAGCAGTTCTTC.

The sample holds many counts of this clonotype. The chain links TRBV29-1 to TRBJ2-7; the D is unclear. In germline, CDR1 is SQVTM, CDR2 ANQGSEA. V was cut by 8 bases and J by 0 bases, with 17 bases left in between. This CDR3 spans 14 amino acids. The CDR3 here is CSPDGYGLSYEQYV. The CDR3, as DNA: TGCAGCCCCGACGGGTACGGTCTCTCCTACGAGCAGTACGTC.

This clonotype came up many times. The chain couples TRBV12-3 or TRBV12-4 to TRBJ2-1; 9 nucleotides align to TRBD2. This CDR3 is built from 13 residues. With 2 bases clipped from V and 14 bases from J, the junction kept 7 bases outside the gene matches. The CDR3 DNA reads as TGTGCCAGCAGTTTATTAAGGACTAGCGAGGAGTTCTTC. Amino acid sequence: CASSLLRTSEEFF.

This clonotype was seen only a few times. An end of the junction differs from the germline gene, which may be a read error. DNA for the CDR3: TGCAGCATTACTAGCGGGAACGCCGGGGAGCTGTTTTTT. It specifies CSITSGNAGELFF. The chain combines TRBV29-1 with TRBJ2-2; TRBD2 aligns across 10 bases. Germline CDR1 reads SQVTM; CDR2 reads ANQGSEA. The CDR3 loop spans 13 amino acids.

This clonotype was counted at least ten times. The chain is built from TRBV4-3 and TRBJ2-1; possible D gene TRBD1, 6 bases. The CDR3 runs 13 residues. Trimming stripped 1 base from V and 9 bases from J, with 10 bases between. Germline V gene data show CDR1 as LGHNA and CDR2 as YSLEER. CDR3 coding DNA: TGCGCCAGCAGCCAAGGACAGGTATCTGAGCAGTTCTTC. Translation: CASSQGQVSEQFF.

This clonotype came up a few times. V gene TRBV6-2 or TRBV6-3 combines with J gene TRBJ2-1, with a tentative D call TRBD1 (7 bases). The V end lost 7 bases, the J end lost 15 bases, and 28 bases lay between the germline ends. The CDR3 is 15 amino acids. The V gene's germline CDR1 is MNHEY and CDR2 SVGEGT. The CDR3: CASTALSGGGRFGFF. DNA of the CDR3: TGTGCCAGCACCGCATTATCTGGAGGGGGCCGGTTTGGGTTCTTC.

The rearrangement joins TRBV19 to TRBJ1-4, with TRBD1 identical over 8 bases. Germline loops: CDR1 LNHDA, CDR2 SQIVND (reference sequence). The trim removed 4 bases at V and 6 bases at J, leaving 7 bases unmatched. The length of the CDR3 is 15 residues. The chain's CDR3 is CASSTGQVRHEKLFF. The DNA for the CDR3 is TGTGCCAGTAGTACGGGACAGGTTAGACATGAAAAACTGTTTTTT. Filled out from reference TRBV19 and TRBJ1-4, the complete variable domain reads DGGITQSPKYLFRKEGQNVTLSCEQNLNHDAMYWYRQDPGQGLRLIYYSQIVNDFQKGDIAEGYSVSREKKESFPLTVTSAQKNPTAFYLCASSTGQVRHEKLFFGSGTQLSVL.

This chain joins TRBV7-6 and TRBJ2-1, with D maybe TRBD1 (6 bases). V was pared by 4 bases and J by 9 bases, with 10 bases between. In germline, CDR1 is SGHVS, CDR2 FNYEAQ. The CDR3 is 12 residues long. The CDR3 sequence: CASSSMDSEQFF. The CDR3 bases are TGTGCCAGCAGCTCTATGGACAGTGAGCAGTTCTTC.

Regarding this clonotype: Just one base apart from a much larger clone, this may be a read error. The CDR3 DNA sequence: TGCAGTGCTAGAGACCGCGGACAGGGAATGTGGGTCGGCAAAAACATTCAGTACTTC. Translated, it gives CSARDRGQGMWVGKNIQYF. The chain couples TRBV20-1 to TRBJ2-4; 8 bases line up with TRBD1. J lost 3 bases, V lost 0 bases, and 16 bases had no gene match. This CDR3 contains 19 residues. Germline loops: CDR1 DFQATT, CDR2 SNEGSKA (reference sequence).

This clonotype was seen only a few times. V and J are TRBV7-2 and TRBJ2-5; no firm D call. CDR1 and CDR2 from the germline V gene are SGHTA and FQGNSA. Between the trimmed V and J ends, which lost 5 bases and 1 base, there was a span of 11 bases. The CDR3 is 14 amino acids. CDR3 nucleotides: TGTGCCAGCAGCAGATCGGACGGCCAAGAGACCCAGTACTTC. Its translation is CASSRSDGQETQYF.

This clonotype was counted at least ten times. V and J are TRBV20-1 and TRBJ1-2; D is uncertain. Between the trimmed V and J ends, which lost 0 bases and 4 bases, there was a span of 18 bases. The germline V gene encodes CDR1 DFQATT and CDR2 SNEGSKA (reference sequence). The CDR3 contains 16 residues. This chain's CDR3 is CSARDLRKEPPYGYTF. For the CDR3, the DNA is TGCAGTGCTAGAGATCTTCGAAAGGAACCGCCCTATGGCTACACCTTC.

This clonotype was seen at least ten times. V gene TRBV6-5 combines with J gene TRBJ2-5; 7 positions agree with TRBD1. J lost 5 bases, V lost 6 bases, and 6 bases had no gene match. Germline CDR1 and CDR2: MNHEY and SVGAGI. The CDR3 has 13 residues. DNA of the CDR3: TGTGCCAGCAGCTACGGGACAGCTGAGACCCAGTACTTC. This encodes CASSYGTAETQYF.

This clonotype was counted between two and nine times. V usage is TRBV6-2 or TRBV6-3 and J usage is TRBJ2-3, with 7 bases identical to TRBD2. The CDR3 length is 16 residues. Germline CDR1 is MNHEY and CDR2 is SVGEGT. Trimming took 0 bases from V and 0 from J; bases not matched to a gene: 3. The CDR3 here is CASSYSGRESTDTQYF. The CDR3 bases are TGTGCCAGCAGTTACTCGGGGCGGGAGAGCACAGATACGCAGTATTTT.

This clonotype was observed at least ten times. The gene calls are TRBV10-2 and TRBJ2-3; no reliable D call. Germline V gene sequence: CDR1 WSHSY, CDR2 SAAADI. Deletions cut 7 bases from V and 4 bases from J, with 6 bases between. This CDR3 has 11 amino acids. This CDR3 reads CASIWADTQYF. The CDR3 DNA follows: TGCGCCAGCATCTGGGCAGATACGCAGTATTTT.

This clonotype appeared a few times. The chain has TRBV5-4 and TRBJ1-1; weak D call: TRBD1 (6 bases). Trimming pared 2 bases from V and 5 bases from J, leaving 16 bases between. CDR1 and CDR2 (germline): SGHNT, YYREEE (reference sequence). CDR3 size: 15 residues. CDR3 nucleotides: TGTGCCAGCAGCTTACCCGGGACAAGCAGAACTGAAGCTTTCTTT. Protein: CASSLPGTSRTEAFF.

This clonotype was seen only a few times. V is TRBV9 and J is TRBJ1-1; 7 bases fit TRBD1. V gave up 2 bases and J gave up 5 bases; unmatched junction bases: 6. The germline CDR1 and CDR2 sequences are SGDLS and YYNGEE. This CDR3 has 14 residues. In DNA form, the CDR3 reads TGTGCCAGCAGCGTTACAGGGGCGGGGACTGAAGCTTTCTTT. Its translation is CASSVTGAGTEAFF.

This clonotype appeared many times. This rearrangement joins TRBV6-2 or TRBV6-3 to TRBJ2-6; TRBD1 or TRBD2 may be the D gene (5 bases each). Per germline, CDR1 MNHEY and CDR2 SVGEGT. The CDR3 sequence is 19 residues long. With 8 bases removed from V and 4 bases from J, the gap between germline ends came to 27 bases. CDR3 amino acids: CASGQNRDGPLSGANVLTF. CDR3 nucleotide sequence: TGTGCCAGCGGCCAGAACCGGGACGGACCCTTATCCGGGGCCAACGTCCTGACTTTC.

In this sample, this clonotype turned up many times. The chain uses TRBV6-1 and TRBJ2-7; 8 nucleotides line up with TRBD2. The CDR3 extends over 13 amino acids. V shed 11 bases, J shed 4 bases, and the junction held 10 bases outside the gene matches. In germline, CDR1 is MNHNS, CDR2 SASEGT. In nucleotides, the CDR3 is TGTGCCTCGGGAGGACTAGCCGGGTACGAGCAGTACGTC. Its translation: CASGGLAGYEQYV.

This clonotype showed up just a few times. The chain recombines TRBV6-6 with TRBJ2-7; D not resolved. The germline V and J ends were trimmed by 0 bases and 3 bases, with 6 bases remaining between them. Per germline, CDR1 MNHNY and CDR2 SVGAGI (reference sequence). The CDR3 consists of 13 residues. CDR3 loop: CASSYSIFYEQYF. CDR3 coding DNA: TGTGCCAGCAGTTACTCGATTTTCTACGAGCAGTACTTC.

This clonotype was picked up a small number of times. The chain carries TRBV10-1 and TRBJ1-2; weak D call: TRBD1 (6 bases). V was pared by 0 bases and J by 7 bases, with 15 bases between. Germline assignment: CDR1 WNHNN and CDR2 SYGVQD (reference sequence). This CDR3 region has 15 residues. The CDR3 reads CASSESIVTGAGYTF. The CDR3 DNA sequence: TGCGCCAGCAGTGAGTCGATCGTAACGGGGGCTGGCTACACCTTC.

At least ten counts were recorded for this clonotype. The chain recombines TRBV5-1 with TRBJ2-1, with a possible D match to TRBD2 (6 bases). The germline V and J ends were trimmed by 4 bases and 4 bases, with 15 bases remaining between them. This CDR3 has 15 residues. Looked up from germline, CDR1 is SGHRS and CDR2 is YFSETQ. Written as DNA, the CDR3 is TGCGCCAGCAGCGGATCTAGGCGGGGTTACAATGAGCAGTTCTTC. Its protein is CASSGSRRGYNEQFF.

V usage is TRBV5-1 and J usage is TRBJ2-6; 7 positions match TRBD1. Germline CDR1 and CDR2: SGHRS and YFSETQ. This CDR3 comprises 17 residues. J lost 0 bases, V lost 0 bases, and 3 bases had no gene match. CDR3 nucleotides: TGCGCCAGCAGCTTGGGACAGGGTGTCTCTGGGGCCAACGTCCTGACTTTC. Amino acids: CASSLGQGVSGANVLTF.

This clonotype showed up just a few times. J is TRBJ2-4 and V is TRBV6-2 or TRBV6-3; no definite D call. Germline CDR1 and CDR2: MNHEY and SVGEGT. V lost 5 bases and J 3 bases, leaving 14 bases between the germline ends. The CDR3 length is 15 residues. The CDR3 loop is CASSAMGVVKNIQYF. CDR3 DNA: TGTGCCAGCAGTGCCATGGGCGTGGTCAAAAACATTCAGTACTTC.